These 26 T cell receptor beta chains originate from one sample sequenced in a study of a mutant IDH1 vaccine in newly diagnosed glioma. Time point noted: baseline, week 1 (first vaccination visit). Treatment here: pre-vaccination baseline after standard-of-care therapy. Repertoires were generated with immunoSEQ multiplex PCR, while TCRdb's copy carries only in-frame clones and drops some. This table has 85,000 to 100,000 clones, 83% appearing once. Sample: PBMCs, taken from a glioma patient treated with radiotherapy, temozolomide or both. Receptors were obtained from a woman aged 45 to 65 with glioma.

The V call is TRBV10-3, the J call TRBJ2-7; TRBD2 aligns across 9 bases. The CDR3 has 14 residues. Trimming cost V 2 bases and J 4 bases; bases outside gene matches: 3. Germline CDR1 reads ENHRY; CDR2 reads SYGVKD. The chain's CDR3 is CAISERLAGYEQYF. CDR3 sequence (DNA): TGTGCCATCAGTGAGAGGCTAGCGGGGTACGAGCAGTACTTC.

The genes are TRBV4-1 and TRBJ2-5, with 8 bases matching TRBD1. Trimming removed 0 bases from V and 4 bases from J; junction bases left unmatched: 7. Germline lookup yields CDR1 MGHRA and CDR2 YSYEKL. The CDR3 totals 16 residues. The CDR3 bases are TGCGCCAGCAGCCAAGACGGGCAGGGGGCGCGAGAGACCCAGTACTTC. This sequence encodes CASSQDGQGARETQYF.

The chain joins TRBV2 to TRBJ2-1; 7 bases map to TRBD1. The CDR3 totals 15 residues. CDR1 is SNHLY, CDR2 FYNNEI, per germline. With V trimmed by 6 bases and J by 0 bases, 5 bases remained unmatched. CDR3: CASSTQGSSYNEQFF. CDR3 sequence (DNA): TGTGCCAGCAGCACACAGGGGAGCTCCTACAATGAGCAGTTCTTC.

This chain connects TRBV2 to TRBJ2-7; no reliable D call. Trimming left V 3 bases short and J 0 bases short, with 6 bases between. The CDR3 contains 13 residues. Germline V gene lookup returns CDR1 SNHLY and CDR2 FYNNEI. DNA for the CDR3: TGTGCCAGCAGTGACAGGACCTCCTACGAGCAGTACTTC. Residues: CASSDRTSYEQYF.

The gene calls are TRBV28 and TRBJ1-1; D unclear. This CDR3 is 12 amino acids long. Germline CDR1 MDHEN, CDR2 SYDVKM. Trimming removed 6 bases at V and 4 bases at J, with 9 bases between. This chain's CDR3 is CASRYLGTEAFF. The CDR3, as DNA: TGTGCCAGCAGATATTTGGGCACTGAAGCTTTCTTT.

In this sample, this clone turned up many times. The CDR3 spells CASSSDVSSYNEQFF. DNA for the CDR3: TGTGCCAGCAGCTCGGACGTTAGCTCCTACAATGAGCAGTTCTTC. V gene TRBV7-2 combines with J gene TRBJ2-1, with D hard to call. Deletions cut 4 bases from V and 0 bases from J, with 10 bases between. This CDR3 is 15 amino acids long. Looked up from germline, CDR1 is SGHTA and CDR2 is FQGNSA.

The chain couples TRBV19 to TRBJ1-1; a possible D gene is TRBD1 (5 bases). This CDR3 spans 15 amino acids. CDR1 is LNHDA and CDR2 is SQIVND in the germline V gene (reference sequence). The V end lost 6 bases, the J end lost 4 bases, and 18 bases lay between the germline ends. The CDR3 sequence: CASSKGNRGGTEAFF. The DNA of the CDR3 is TGTGCCAGTAGCAAGGGGAATCGGGGGGGCACTGAAGCTTTCTTT.

The chain links TRBV19 to TRBJ1-1, with D tentatively TRBD1 (5 bases). The CDR3 is 15 residues long. Trimming pared 1 base from V and 0 bases from J, leaving 9 bases between. Germline V gene data show CDR1 as LNHDA and CDR2 as SQIVND (reference sequence). CDR3 DNA sequence: TGTGCCAGTAGTATAGCAACAGGTTTGAACACTGAAGCTTTCTTT. Its protein product is CASSIATGLNTEAFF.

V usage is TRBV6-1 and J usage is TRBJ2-7; D is unresolved. The length of the CDR3 is 15 residues. The V and J ends lost 7 bases and 0 bases respectively, with 16 bases between them. Germline CDR1 and CDR2: MNHNS and SASEGT. The CDR3 reads CASKGDGQDSYEQYF. The CDR3, as DNA: TGTGCCAGCAAGGGTGACGGGCAGGACTCCTACGAGCAGTACTTC.

This clone appeared a few times. The chain employs TRBV2 and TRBJ1-1, with a weak D call TRBD1 (6 bases). V shed 6 bases and J shed 6 bases, with 14 bases lying between them. Germline CDR1 reads SNHLY; CDR2 reads FYNNEI. The CDR3 extends over 13 amino acids. CDR3 amino acids: CASRLGGRPEAFF. The CDR3 DNA reads TGTGCCAGCAGGCTTGGGGGGCGCCCTGAAGCTTTCTTT.

This rearrangement joins TRBV18 to TRBJ1-1; 7 nucleotides agree with TRBD1. From germline, CDR1 is KGHSH and CDR2 LQKENI. V shed 6 bases and J 3 bases; nucleotides not matched to a gene: 7. The CDR3 runs to 14 residues. The CDR3 is CASSIQGSHTEAFF. The CDR3 coding sequence is TGTGCCAGCTCGATACAGGGGTCTCACACTGAAGCTTTCTTT.

This CDR3 is CASSDRLSGGQFF. CDR3 coding DNA: TGTGCCAGCAGTGATCGTTTATCGGGGGGGCAGTTCTTC. This chain links TRBV2 with TRBJ2-1; 7 nucleotides align to TRBD2. The germline CDR1 and CDR2 sequences are SNHLY and FYNNEI. V lost 3 bases and J lost 12; bases outside the gene matches: 8. The CDR3 consists of 13 residues.

This rearrangement joins TRBV6-5 to TRBJ1-4, with TRBD1 matching 9 bases. V gave up 6 bases and J gave up 11 bases; unmatched junction bases: 7. The CDR3 contains 13 residues. CDR1 is MNHEY and CDR2 is SVGAGI in the germline V gene. CDR3 in DNA: TGTGCCAGCAGGATCCGGGACAGGGCGAAACTGTTTTTT. Residues: CASRIRDRAKLFF.

CDR3 DNA sequence: TGTGCCAGCAGCTTCGGGACAGGGTATGGCTACACCTTC. Its protein product is CASSFGTGYGYTF. This rearrangement joins TRBV7-2 to TRBJ1-2; 9 bases line up with TRBD1. The length of the CDR3 is 13 residues. CDR1 and CDR2 (germline): SGHTA, FQGNSA. Unmatched junction bases numbered 1, after V lost 3 bases and J lost 5 bases.

The V and J genes are TRBV28 and TRBJ2-7; D might be TRBD1 or TRBD2, each matching 5 bases. The CDR3 is 14 residues long. Germline V CDR1 and CDR2: MDHEN, SYDVKM. V was clipped by 5 bases and J by 5 bases, with 16 bases between them. This CDR3 is CASSPAGAGDEQYF. In DNA form, the CDR3 reads TGTGCCAGCAGTCCCGCCGGGGCCGGCGACGAGCAGTACTTC.

The rearrangement uses TRBV6-1 and TRBJ1-2; D is unresolved. The CDR3 runs to 13 residues. Trimming removed 8 bases from V and 3 bases from J, with 13 bases in between. CDR1 MNHNS and CDR2 SASEGT come from the germline V gene. The CDR3 reads CASEEGRYYGYTF. The CDR3 DNA reads TGTGCCAGCGAAGAGGGCAGGTACTATGGCTACACCTTC.

V usage is TRBV6-6 and J usage is TRBJ1-6, with D possibly TRBD1 on 6 matching bases. This CDR3 has 16 amino acids. The germline V gene encodes CDR1 MNHNY and CDR2 SVGAGI (reference sequence). The V end was cut by 2 bases, the J end by 2 bases, with 10 bases between. In DNA, the CDR3 is TGTGCCAGCAGTTACCTTCGGGACACCTATAATTCACCCCTCCACTTT. Its translation: CASSYLRDTYNSPLHF.

This rearrangement joins TRBV5-4 to TRBJ2-3; 11 bases line up with TRBD2. V shed 2 bases and J 2 bases; nucleotides not matched to a gene: 7. CDR1 is SGHNT, CDR2 YYREEE, per germline (reference sequence). This CDR3 has 17 amino acids. CDR3 residues: CASSFRVAGGNTDTQYF. The CDR3 coding sequence is TGTGCCAGCAGCTTTCGGGTAGCGGGGGGGAACACAGATACGCAGTATTTT. The variable domain in full, with the rest retrieved from reference TRBV5-4 and TRBJ2-3, is ETGVTQSPTHLIKTRGQQVTLRCSSQSGHNTVSWYQQALGQGPQFIFQYYREEENGRGNFPPRFSGLQFPNYSSELNVNALELDDSALYLCASSFRVAGGNTDTQYFGPGTRLTVL.

The chain uses TRBV7-2 and TRBJ2-1; 8 nucleotides agree with TRBD2. V gave up 6 bases and J gave up 3 bases; unmatched junction bases: 10. Germline V gives CDR1 SGHTA, CDR2 FQGNSA. The CDR3 consists of 16 residues. DNA of the CDR3: TGTGCCAGCAGGTCTCACGGGGGGGCCGTCTACAATGAGCAGTTCTTC. Translation gives CASRSHGGAVYNEQFF.

V usage is TRBV9 and J usage is TRBJ1-3; D remains ambiguous. This CDR3 comprises 11 residues. Germline loops: CDR1 SGDLS, CDR2 YYNGEE. Deletions cut 5 bases from V and 4 bases from J, with 4 bases between. The CDR3 DNA reads as TGTGCCAGCAGAGACGGAAACACCATATATTTT. Translating gives CASRDGNTIYF.

This clone was seen only once. This sequence joins TRBV5-1 and TRBJ2-1; D is unresolved. Germline loops: CDR1 SGHRS, CDR2 YFSETQ. The CDR3 has 15 residues. V dropped 2 bases and J dropped 0 bases, with 9 bases sitting between them. For the CDR3, the DNA is TGCGCCAGCAGCTTCCAGTCGAGCTCCTACAATGAGCAGTTCTTC. Encoded protein: CASSFQSSSYNEQFF.

V is TRBV5-6 and J is TRBJ1-6, with D uncertain. Trimming pared 1 base from V and 3 bases from J, leaving 11 bases between. This CDR3 is built from 16 residues. Germline values: CDR1 SGHDT, CDR2 YYEEEE. CDR3 in amino acids: CASSLQEKLYNSPLHF. CDR3 DNA sequence: TGTGCCAGCAGCTTGCAGGAGAAGCTCTATAATTCACCCCTCCACTTT. The full variable domain, in which reference TRBV5-6 and TRBJ1-6 provide the parts outside the CDR3, is DAGVTQSPTHLIKTRGQQVTLRCSPKSGHDTVSWYQQALGQGPQFIFQYYEEEERQRGNFPDRFSGHQFPNYSSELNVNALLLGDSALYLCASSLQEKLYNSPLHFGNGTRLTVT.

The J gene is TRBJ1-4, the V gene TRBV5-5; the D is unclear. Trimming shortened V by 3 bases and J by 5 bases, and 14 bases separated the two germline ends. Germline values: CDR1 SGHKS, CDR2 YYEKEE (reference sequence). The CDR3 loop spans 15 amino acids. The CDR3 DNA follows: TGTGCCAGCAGCTCCGGTAAAGTCTCAAATGAAAAACTGTTTTTT. This gives the protein CASSSGKVSNEKLFF. The full variable domain, completed using reference TRBV5-5 and TRBJ1-4, is DAGVTQSPTHLIKTRGQQVTLRCSPISGHKSVSWYQQVLGQGPQFIFQYYEKEERGRGNFPDRFSARQFPNYSSELNVNALLLGDSALYLCASSSGKVSNEKLFFGSGTQLSVL.

Comment on this clone: At one of its ends the junction is not consistent with the germline gene, which may arise from a read error. The chain has TRBV19 and TRBJ1-5; 10 bases line up with TRBD1. Germline V gene lookup returns CDR1 LNHDA and CDR2 SQIVND (reference sequence). The CDR3 has 14 residues. CDR3 sequence: CAVSGTGVGQLQHF. DNA for the CDR3: TGTGCCGTTTCCGGGACAGGGGTTGGACAGCTCCAGCATTTT.

The chain combines TRBV6-4 with TRBJ2-1; D is uncertain. The CDR3 has 15 amino acids. In germline, CDR1 is MRHNA, CDR2 SNTAGT. Trimming stripped 5 bases from V and 0 bases from J, with 11 bases between. In DNA form, the CDR3 reads TGTGCCAGCAGTAAGAGATTTGACTCCTACAATGAGCAGTTCTTC. It encodes CASSKRFDSYNEQFF.

The chain links TRBV5-4 to TRBJ1-2, with D unclear. CDR3 length: 13 amino acids. V was shortened by 4 bases and J by 7 bases, with 14 bases between the two germline ends. The germline V gene encodes CDR1 SGHNT and CDR2 YYREEE (reference sequence). CDR3: CASSPHPGRGYTF. Written as DNA, the CDR3 is TGTGCCAGCAGCCCCCATCCCGGTCGTGGCTACACCTTC.